This record covers a single T cell receptor (beta chain). Its matching antigen is unknown. The sample originates from a study of T cell responses to AZD1222 COVID-19 vaccine. Study outcomes and limitations: The repertoires were collected only after the peak T cell response.

Only in-frame clones appear in the TCRdb table, and some are missing; sequencing was by immunoSEQ multiplex PCR. This sample yields approximately 180,000 clones, of which approximately 86% are seen a single time; more than 7% belongs to the top ten. This CDR3 has 17 amino acids. Germline V lookup: CDR1 MDHEN, CDR2 SYDVKM. Losses at the gene ends were 1 base for V and 4 bases for J; bases not matched to a gene: 12. The sample in question was peripheral blood, obtained on day 0 of AZD1222 vaccination. This clonotype originated in an adult in good health. The chain is built from TRBV28 and TRBJ1-2, with 7 positions matching TRBD1. CDR3 region: CASSLLGGTAGFYGYTF. CDR3 nucleotides: TGTGCCAGCAGTTTATTGGGGGGGACAGCGGGCTTCTATGGCTACACCTTC.